There are a few counts of the clone carrying this TCR beta chain. The antigen remains unidentified. A read error may account for a junction end that differs from germline. Profiling that covered TCR beta VDJ and CDR3 relied on genomic DNA as its template. MiXCR was run by TCRdb on the reads, yielding one entry per CDR3 protein. The table lists a few hundred thousand distinct CDR3 sequences, about a third of them singletons. This sample was taken from a study of CD8+CD57+ T cells in acquired aplastic anemia. The wider study: An average of roughly 3 ug of DNA was obtained from sorted CD4+ and CD8+ cells. Overall study findings and caveats: Overlapping CD8+ CDR3 repertoires of patients and controls contained nearly 30 shared sequences.

Patients who underwent sequencing had shown CD8+CD57+ cell expansion by flow cytometry. Each patient gave a blood sample that was collected before any therapy had been received. Material: sorted CD4+, CD8+, or CD8+CD57+ T cells (not recorded which) from PBMCs. This receptor was obtained from a human donor with aplastic anemia.

This CDR3 is CASSSGPPSRQFF. The CDR3, as DNA: TGTGCCAGCAGTTCGGGACCGCCTTCGCGGCAGTTCTTC. The J gene is TRBJ2-1, the V gene TRBV24-1; either TRBD1 or TRBD2 may supply D (5 bases each). Germline-derived CDR1 and CDR2 are KGHDR and SFDVKD. The CDR3 runs 13 residues.